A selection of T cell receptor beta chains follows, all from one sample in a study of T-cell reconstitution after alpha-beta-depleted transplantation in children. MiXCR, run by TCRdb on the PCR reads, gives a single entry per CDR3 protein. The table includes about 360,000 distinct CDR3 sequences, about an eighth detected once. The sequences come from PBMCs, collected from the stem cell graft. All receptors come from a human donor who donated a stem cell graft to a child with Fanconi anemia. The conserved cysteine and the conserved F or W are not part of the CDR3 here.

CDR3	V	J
ASSPRDRVAKEQY	TRBV3-1	TRBJ2-7
ASRDQPRTEAF	TRBV5-1	TRBJ1-1
ASAPQGTDTQY	TRBV5-1	TRBJ2-3
ASNNRVTDTQY	TRBV6-1	TRBJ2-3
SATDSNTEAF	TRBV20-1	TRBJ1-1
ASSPRTAAQETQY	TRBV21-1	TRBJ2-5
ASSLKPGVYGYT	TRBV3-1	TRBJ1-2
ASSQDAASYGYT	TRBV4-2	TRBJ1-2
AISAPTEQAIY	TRBV10-3	TRBJ1-3
ASKIGQANSYGYT	TRBV12-3/TRBV12-4	TRBJ1-2
ASSFTPHLNTEAF	TRBV18	TRBJ1-1
SVGPGSSTDTQY	TRBV29-1	TRBJ2-3
ASSGRVVAKNIQY	TRBV2	TRBJ2-4
SVVSGVRADTQY	TRBV29-1	TRBJ2-3
ASSLQANQPQH	TRBV7-6	TRBJ1-5
ATSRSGTGPETQY	TRBV15	TRBJ2-5
ASSVKSPGGTTDTQY	TRBV9	TRBJ2-3
ASSELAGEGTEAF	TRBV25-1	TRBJ1-1
ASSLAGTGVTGELF	TRBV25-1	TRBJ2-2
SARGQGGRYEQY	TRBV20-1	TRBJ2-7
ASSQDRGEAGEKLF	TRBV4-3	TRBJ1-4
ASSQDLGNGANVLT	TRBV4-3	TRBJ2-6
ASSPTGRDGYT	TRBV18	TRBJ1-2
ASSRGLAVEQF	TRBV12-3/TRBV12-4	TRBJ2-1
ASSSWLRGTDNEQF	TRBV7-9	TRBJ2-1
ASSFDRAAEAF	TRBV12-3/TRBV12-4	TRBJ1-1
ASSLGRQTLEAF	TRBV5-1	TRBJ1-1
AWSHGTREPQH	TRBV30	TRBJ1-5
ASRESGAQETQY	TRBV12-3/TRBV12-4	TRBJ2-5
ASSFRGANVLT	TRBV12-3/TRBV12-4	TRBJ2-6
ASSLYGDTEAF	TRBV11-2	TRBJ1-1
ASSQESLAGSTDTQY	TRBV4-2	TRBJ2-3
ASSLRISSVHEQY	TRBV3-1	TRBJ2-7
ASIPRAYGQDRVTDTQY	TRBV11-2	TRBJ2-3
ASSPAGSSTDTQY	TRBV18	TRBJ2-3
ASSQVQYNEKLF	TRBV4-3	TRBJ1-4
ASSYRRPGGSYTGELF	TRBV6-5	TRBJ2-2
ASSPSPRSDTQY	TRBV3-1	TRBJ2-3
ASSYSLSNTEAF	TRBV6-5	TRBJ1-1
ASSLASTGNEQF	TRBV5-1	TRBJ2-1
ASSRDSGYEQY	TRBV2	TRBJ2-7
SGNRGGETQY	TRBV20-1	TRBJ2-5
ASSQWNNSPLH	TRBV5-6	TRBJ1-6
AISPDRDNTEAF	TRBV10-3	TRBJ1-1
ASSFNTGTLRETQY	TRBV7-9	TRBJ2-5
ASSQDAFPNEQF	TRBV4-3	TRBJ2-1
ASSSRGSGGADEQF	TRBV7-3	TRBJ2-1
AISESDRVGGTEAF	TRBV10-3	TRBJ1-1